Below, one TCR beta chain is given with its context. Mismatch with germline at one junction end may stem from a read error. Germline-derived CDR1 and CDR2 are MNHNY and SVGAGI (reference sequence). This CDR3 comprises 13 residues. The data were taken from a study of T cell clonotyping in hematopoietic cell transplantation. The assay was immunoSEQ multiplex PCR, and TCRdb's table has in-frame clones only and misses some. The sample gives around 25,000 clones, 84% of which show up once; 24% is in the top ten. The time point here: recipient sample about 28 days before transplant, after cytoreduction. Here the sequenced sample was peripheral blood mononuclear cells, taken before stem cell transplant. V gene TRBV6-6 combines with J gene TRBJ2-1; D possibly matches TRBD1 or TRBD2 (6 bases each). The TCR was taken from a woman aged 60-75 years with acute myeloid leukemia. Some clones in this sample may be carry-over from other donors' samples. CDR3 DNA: TGTGCCAGCAGCCGAGGGGGTAATGGGGGGCCGATCTTC. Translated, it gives CASSRGGNGGPIF.